The clone carrying this T cell receptor beta chain was counted between two and nine times. The antigen is unknown. The data are from a study of early T cells in non-severe SARS-CoV-2 infection. Study at large: Chains from this unsorted whole-blood bulk RNA could not be paired. Study-wide results and caveats: The matching step, a VDJdb search, favored anti-spike CD8 responses and missed private and CD4 specificities.

The TCR library protocol attached unique molecular identifiers to the individual cDNA molecules. TCRdb re-derived calls from the 5' RACE reads in MiXCR, one entry per CDR3 protein. The data show about 34,000 distinct CDR3 sequences, more than 5% seen once. Germline V gives CDR1 MDHEN, CDR2 SYDVKM. V was cut by 6 bases and J by 3 bases, with 18 bases left in between. The CDR3 extends over 16 amino acids. Specimen: whole blood. This clonotype was sampled from an adult who was a healthcare worker with PCR-confirmed SARS-CoV-2 infection or an uninfected control (not recorded which). The chain carries TRBV28 and TRBJ2-1, with D possibly being TRBD1 or TRBD2 (5 bases each). The CDR3 region is CASRGKGERNYNEQFF. For the CDR3, the DNA is TGTGCCAGCAGGGGGAAAGGGGAGAGAAACTACAATGAGCAGTTCTTC.